The 10 T cell receptor beta chains presented below share a single source sample, sequenced in a study of response to subunit inactivated influenza vaccine. MiXCR was run by TCRdb on the RT-PCR reads, yielding one entry per CDR3 protein. Of 550,000 to 800,000 distinct CDR3 sequences listed, roughly 14% are singletons. The sequences come from PBMCs from blood, collected about 14 days before vaccination. These receptors all stem from a man aged 50 to 59 who received an inactivated influenza vaccine.

This clonotype was seen a handful of times. This chain uses TRBV11-1 with TRBJ2-6; possibly TRBD1 for D (6 bases). Germline V CDR1 and CDR2: SGHAT, FQDESV (reference sequence). The germline V and J ends were trimmed by 5 bases and 1 base, with 21 bases remaining between them. CDR3 size: 19 residues. CDR3: CASSLPPRNRASGANVLTF. CDR3 DNA: TGTGCCAGCAGCCTACCTCCAAGGAACAGGGCTTCTGGGGCCAACGTCCTGACTTTC.

This clonotype was seen at least ten times. The chain joins TRBV12-3 or TRBV12-4 to TRBJ2-7, with 15 bases lining up with TRBD2. V shed 3 bases, J shed 4 bases, and the junction held 1 base outside the gene matches. The CDR3 extends over 15 amino acids. CDR3: CASSFGLAGGYEQYF. CDR3 DNA sequence: TGTGCCAGCAGTTTCGGACTAGCGGGAGGGTACGAGCAGTACTTC.

Worth noting for this clonotype: A single base separates this from a much larger clone, so it may be a read error. The CDR3 loop reads CSASSFNEQFF. The CDR3 region has the DNA TGCAGTGCTAGTAGCTTCAATGAGCAGTTCTTC. The gene calls are TRBV20-1 and TRBJ2-1; no reliable D call. The length of the CDR3 is 11 residues. V lost 3 bases and J lost 6, with 6 bases in between. Germline CDR1 and CDR2: DFQATT and SNEGSKA (reference sequence).

Many counts were recorded for this clonotype. The gene calls are TRBV5-1 and TRBJ1-1; D is ambiguous. This CDR3 region has 13 residues. Trimming left V 3 bases short and J 0 bases short, with 6 bases between. Germline V gene sequence: CDR1 SGHRS, CDR2 YFSETQ. CDR3 sequence (DNA): TGCGCCAGCAGCTCTTACATGAACACTGAAGCTTTCTTT. It specifies CASSSYMNTEAFF.

This clonotype has only a few counts. The chain combines TRBV29-1 with TRBJ2-7; 9 nucleotides match TRBD1. The CDR3 is made up of 15 amino acids. V lost 2 bases, J lost 2 bases, and 7 bases stayed unmatched. Per germline, CDR1 SQVTM and CDR2 ANQGSEA. The DNA of the CDR3 is TGCAGCGTTGAAACAGGGGGCATCCCCCCCTACGAGCAGTACTTC. Translation gives CSVETGGIPPYEQYF.

The table lists this clonotype with many counts. The chain has TRBV2 and TRBJ2-1, with 10 bases lining up with TRBD2. This CDR3 is 15 amino acids long. Per germline, CDR1 SNHLY and CDR2 FYNNEI. V gave up 6 bases and J gave up 4 bases; unmatched junction bases: 6. CDR3 sequence: CASSAPGLAYNEQFF. The CDR3 DNA follows: TGTGCCAGCAGCGCCCCGGGACTAGCGTACAATGAGCAGTTCTTC.

This clonotype was detected a few times. The chain has TRBV7-9 and TRBJ2-1; 10 positions agree with TRBD1. This CDR3 comprises 12 residues. The germline gives CDR1 SEHNR, CDR2 FQNEAQ (reference sequence). Trimming cost V 5 bases and J 12 bases; bases outside gene matches: 4. CDR3 sequence (DNA): TGTGCCAGCAGCAGACAGGGGGCTATGCAGTTCTTC. Translating gives CASSRQGAMQFF.

This clonotype occurred many times. The genes are TRBV7-9 and TRBJ2-2; TRBD2 matches at 8 bases. Unmatched junction bases numbered 3, after V lost 5 bases and J lost 4 bases. CDR3 size: 14 residues. In germline, CDR1 is SEHNR, CDR2 FQNEAQ (reference sequence). CDR3 residues: CASSTGLATGELFF. CDR3 nucleotide sequence: TGTGCCAGCAGCACAGGACTAGCCACCGGGGAGCTGTTTTTT.

The chain has TRBV6-2 or TRBV6-3 and TRBJ2-1; TRBD1 aligns across 11 bases. J gave up 3 bases and V 6 bases, and 4 bases lay outside the gene matches. The CDR3 runs 15 residues. Germline loops: CDR1 MNHEY, CDR2 SVGEGT. CDR3 in amino acids: CASRWGQGVYNEQFF. CDR3 nucleotides: TGTGCCAGCAGGTGGGGACAGGGGGTCTACAATGAGCAGTTCTTC.

This clonotype was found a few times. This chain joins TRBV27 and TRBJ2-1; possibly TRBD2 for D (7 bases). CDR1 and CDR2 from the germline V gene are MNHEY and SMNVEV (reference sequence). V lost 0 bases to trimming and J lost 7 bases, with 13 bases between them. The CDR3 is made up of 15 amino acids. CDR3 protein: CASSLSWGGWNEQFF. The CDR3 bases are TGTGCCAGCAGTTTATCGTGGGGGGGCTGGAATGAGCAGTTCTTC.